This TCR beta chain was identified during a study of cytomegalovirus exposure and HLA in healthy donors. Study background: The 120 validation repertoires used the same platform as the roughly 720 first-cohort repertoires (as reported by a later analysis).

Data came from immunoSEQ multiplex PCR; TCRdb stores just in-frame clones and leaves some out. The sample comprises about 130,000 clones, approximately 92% of which are singletons, and approximately 1% rests with the top ten. This CDR3 comprises 13 residues. From germline, CDR1 is SGHTA and CDR2 FQGNSA. Trimming took 4 bases from V and 7 from J; bases not matched to a gene: 4. The chain carries TRBV7-2 and TRBJ1-1, with 9 nucleotides matching TRBD1. This TCR came from a woman aged 18-30 years in good health and CMV-seronegative. Source material: PBMCs. The CDR3 coding sequence is TGTGCCAGCAGCTCGGGACAGGGTGGTGAAGCTTTCTTT. Amino acids: CASSSGQGGEAFF. Using reference TRBV7-2 and TRBJ1-1 for the parts outside the CDR3, the full variable domain is GAGVSQSPSNKVTEKGKDVELRCDPISGHTALYWYRQSLGQGLEFLIYFQGNSAPDKSGLPSDRFSAERTGGSVSTLTIQRTQQEDSAVYLCASSSGQGGEAFFGQGTRLTVV.